This T cell receptor beta chain was recorded in a study of OX40 agonist ivuxolimab in advanced cancers. Across the whole study: The drug used for patients, ivuxolimab, was an agonistic anti-OX40 (CD134) antibody. Dose-escalation cases comprised hepatocellular carcinoma, melanoma, renal cell or head and neck cancer. Of the patients, three showed partial responses, one with hepatocellular carcinoma and two with cutaneous melanoma.

Blood samples were obtained at baseline, cycle 4 day 1, and cycle 7 day 1. Produced via immunoSEQ multiplex PCR; TCRdb's table is partial and in-frame only. Here the sample spans about 20,000 clones, 77% being singletons. There are a few counts of this clone. This CDR3 contains 15 residues. The V gene end was trimmed by 3 bases and the J gene end by 5 bases; junction bases not matched to a gene: 4. Germline V gives CDR1 SGHVS, CDR2 FNYEAQ. The clonotype comes from an adult with an advanced solid tumor such as melanoma, head and neck, liver or kidney cancer. This sample comprised CD4+ or CD8+ T cells sorted from blood, obtained in a trial of the OX40 agonist ivuxolimab. V usage is TRBV7-6 and J usage is TRBJ2-3; TRBD2 agrees at 11 bases. The CDR3 DNA follows: TGTGCCAGCAGCTTTAGCGGGGGGGCTGGAGATACGCAGTATTTT. This gives the protein CASSFSGGAGDTQYF.